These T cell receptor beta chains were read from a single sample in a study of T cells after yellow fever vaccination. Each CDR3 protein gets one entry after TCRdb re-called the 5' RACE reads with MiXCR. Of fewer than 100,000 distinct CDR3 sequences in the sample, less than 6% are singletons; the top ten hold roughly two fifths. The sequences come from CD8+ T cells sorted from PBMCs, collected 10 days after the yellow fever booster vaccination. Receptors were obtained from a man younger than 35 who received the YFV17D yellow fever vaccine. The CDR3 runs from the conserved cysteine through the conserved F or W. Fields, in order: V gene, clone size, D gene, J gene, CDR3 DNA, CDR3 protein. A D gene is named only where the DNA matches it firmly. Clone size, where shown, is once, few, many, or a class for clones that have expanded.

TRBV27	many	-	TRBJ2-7	TGTGCCAGCAGTTTAAGTGCAGGGACCTACGAGCAGTACTTC	CASSLSAGTYEQYF
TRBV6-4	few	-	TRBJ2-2	TGTGCCAGCAGTGACGCCCCCCCACTCGCGAACACCGGGGAGCTGTTTTTT	CASSDAPPLANTGELFF
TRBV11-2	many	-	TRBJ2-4	TGTGCCAGCAGCTTAGTTTCTCCAGGGTCGGGGAAAAACATTCAGTACTTC	CASSLVSPGSGKNIQYF
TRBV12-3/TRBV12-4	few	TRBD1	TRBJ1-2	TGTGCCAGCAGGCACAGGGGTAGGGGCTATGGCTACACCTTC	CASRHRGRGYGYTF
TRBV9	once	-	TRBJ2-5	TGTGCCAGCAGCGTAGAAGGGCGCCAAGAGACCCTGTACTTC	CASSVEGRQETLYF
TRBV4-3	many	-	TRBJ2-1	TGCGCCAGCAGCCAAGATTTGGTTAGTGAGCAGTTCTTC	CASSQDLVSEQFF
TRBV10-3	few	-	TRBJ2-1	TGTGCCATCAGTGAGACTTCTAGGCCCCCATCCTACAATGAGCAGTTCTTC	CAISETSRPPSYNEQFF
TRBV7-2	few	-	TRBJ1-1	TGTGCCAGCAGCTTAGAAGCAGGCTCCGGGGTAGCTTTCTTT	CASSLEAGSGVAFF
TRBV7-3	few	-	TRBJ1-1	TGTGCCAGCAGCTTAGGATCCCCCACTGAAGCTTTCTTT	CASSLGSPTEAFF
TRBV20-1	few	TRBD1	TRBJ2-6	TGCAGTGCTAGAGATTGGGGATCGACAGGGGGTGCAGCCAACGTCCTGACTTTC	CSARDWGSTGGAANVLTF
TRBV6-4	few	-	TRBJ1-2	TGTGCCAGCAGTGACTCGAGTCATGGAGGGAACTATGGCTACACCTTC	CASSDSSHGGNYGYTF
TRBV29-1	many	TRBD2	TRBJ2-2	TGCAGCGTTGAGGCGGGAGCCGGGGAGCTGTTTTTT	CSVEAGAGELFF
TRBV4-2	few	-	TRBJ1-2	TGTGCCAGCAGCCAAGGGTCCTTGGATGGCTACACCTTC	CASSQGSLDGYTF
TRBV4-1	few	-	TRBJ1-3	TGCGCCAGCAGCCAAGACTTCTCGACAAGCGGAAACACCATATATTTT	CASSQDFSTSGNTIYF
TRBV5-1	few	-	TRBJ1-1	TGCGCCAGCAGCTTCGGGGGGCTGGCCACTGAAGCTTTCTTT	CASSFGGLATEAFF
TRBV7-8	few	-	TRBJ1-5	TGTGCCAGCAGCGGTGGACAGAGCAATCAGCCCCAGCATTTT	CASSGGQSNQPQHF
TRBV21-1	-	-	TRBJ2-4	TGTGCCAGCAGCAAAGCGGGTATTCAGTACTTC	CASSKAGIQYF
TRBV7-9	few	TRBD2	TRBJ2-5	TGTGCCAGCAGCGTCCCCCAGCGGGGCCAAGAGACCCAGTACTTC	CASSVPQRGQETQYF
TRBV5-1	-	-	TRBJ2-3	TGCGCCAGCAGCTTGTTAGGACAGAGAACCACAGATACGCAGTATTTT	CASSLLGQRTTDTQYF
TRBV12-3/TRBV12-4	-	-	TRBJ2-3	TGTGCCAGCACCGTACTGGGGGATACGCAGTATTTT	CASTVLGDTQYF
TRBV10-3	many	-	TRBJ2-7	TGTGCCTCGGAACAGGGAAACGAGCAGTACTTC	CASEQGNEQYF
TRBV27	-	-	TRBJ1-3	TGTGCCAGCAGTTTGGTAGGCAGGGGCCTCTCTGGAAACACCATATATTTT	CASSLVGRGLSGNTIYF
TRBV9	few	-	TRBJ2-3	TGTGCCAGCAGCGTAGACGTCACAGATACGCAGTATTTT	CASSVDVTDTQYF
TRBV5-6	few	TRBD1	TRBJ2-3	TGTGCCAGCAGCTTGGGGCGGACAGGGACAGATACGCAGTATTTT	CASSLGRTGTDTQYF
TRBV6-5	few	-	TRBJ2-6	TGTGCCAGCAGTTACTTCGGTTCTGGGGCCAACGTCCTGACTTTC	CASSYFGSGANVLTF
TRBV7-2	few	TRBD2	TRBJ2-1	TGTGCCAGCAGCTTAAGACTAGCGGGAAGCTCCTACAATGAGCAGTTCTTC	CASSLRLAGSSYNEQFF
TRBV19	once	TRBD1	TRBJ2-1	TGTGCCAGTAGTAAAGGGACAGGGTCCTACAATGAGCAGTTCTTC	CASSKGTGSYNEQFF
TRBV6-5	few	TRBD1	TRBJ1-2	TGTGCCAGCAGTACGGGACAGATCTATGGCTACACCTTC	CASSTGQIYGYTF
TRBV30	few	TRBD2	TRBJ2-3	TGTGCCTGGGCCACCGGCGGGGGAAGCACAGATACGCAGTATTTT	CAWATGGGSTDTQYF
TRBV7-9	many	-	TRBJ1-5	TGTGCCAGCAGCTCGGGGTGGGAGTTGGCCCAGCATTTT	CASSSGWELAQHF
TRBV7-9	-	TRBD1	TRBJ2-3	TGTGCCAGCAGCCCCGACAGGGGGGCCTTCGATACGCAGTATTTT	CASSPDRGAFDTQYF
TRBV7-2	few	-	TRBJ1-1	TGTGCCAGCAGCTTATTAGGGGGTCCGGGGAACACTGAAGCTTTCTTT	CASSLLGGPGNTEAFF
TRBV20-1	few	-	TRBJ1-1	TGCAGTGCTAGCGAGGAAATGAACACTGAAGCTTTCTTT	CSASEEMNTEAFF
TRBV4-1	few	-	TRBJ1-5	TGCGCCAGCAGCCAAGGGTCAACCGGACACTTAGATCAGCCCCAGCATTTT	CASSQGSTGHLDQPQHF
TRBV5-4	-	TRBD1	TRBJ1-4	TGTGCCAGCAGCGATCAAGAACAGGGGGCGATTGAAAAACTGTTTTTT	CASSDQEQGAIEKLFF
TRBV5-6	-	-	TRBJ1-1	TGTGCCAGCAGCTCTTCGATATTTGACAGCATGAACACTGAAGCTTTCTTT	CASSSSIFDSMNTEAFF
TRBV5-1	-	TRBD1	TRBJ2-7	TGCGCCAGCAGCCCGGACAGGGGGGAGTACGAGCAGTACTTC	CASSPDRGEYEQYF
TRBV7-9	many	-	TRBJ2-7	TGTGCCAGCAGCCCTACCTTGCGGGGATTGAACTACGAGCAGTACTTC	CASSPTLRGLNYEQYF
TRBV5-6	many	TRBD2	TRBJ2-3	TGTGCCAGCAGCTTGTCTAGCGGGGGATACACAGATACGCAGTATTTT	CASSLSSGGYTDTQYF
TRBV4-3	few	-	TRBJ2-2	TGCGCCAGCAGCCAAGGGGTGGCTCAATTCCCCGGGGAGCTGTTTTTT	CASSQGVAQFPGELFF
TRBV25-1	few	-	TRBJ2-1	TGTGCCAGCAGTCCACAGGATAAATCCTACAATGAGCAGTTCTTC	CASSPQDKSYNEQFF
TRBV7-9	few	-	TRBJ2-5	TGTGCCAGCAGCTTCAGGGGACACGGGTACCAAGAGACCCAGTACTTC	CASSFRGHGYQETQYF
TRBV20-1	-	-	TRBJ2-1	TGCAGTTGCAGGGACGTCGTAGGATTGAGATACAATGAGCAGTTCTTC	CSCRDVVGLRYNEQFF
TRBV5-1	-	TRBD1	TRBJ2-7	TGCGCCAGCAGCCAGGGACCGGGACAGGGGACAACCTACGAGCAGTACTTC	CASSQGPGQGTTYEQYF
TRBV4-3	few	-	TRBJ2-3	TGCGCCAGCAGCCAAGAGCCAGGGACCGCAGATACGCAGTATTTT	CASSQEPGTADTQYF
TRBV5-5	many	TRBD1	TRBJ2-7	TGTGCCAGCAGCGAGGACAGGGTCCGCGACGAGCAGTACTTC	CASSEDRVRDEQYF
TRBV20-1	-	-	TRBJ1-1	TGCAGTGCTAGAGATATCGCACCCGGCAGCCTAAACACTGAAGCTTTCTTT	CSARDIAPGSLNTEAFF